Listed below are T cell receptor beta chains from one sample, sequenced in a study of T cell responses to AZD1222 COVID-19 vaccine. The data were produced by immunoSEQ multiplex PCR, yet TCRdb's version contains in-frame clones alone and is incomplete. The profile shows around 100,000 clones, 90% to 95% of them singletons. The material sequenced was peripheral blood, taken on day 0 of AZD1222 vaccination. All receptors come from an adult in good health. CDR3s leave out the opening cysteine and the closing phenylalanine or tryptophan. The order of the fields is J gene, V gene, CDR3 protein.

TRBJ2-7	TRBV6-4	ASSDSWGRPPYEQY
TRBJ2-5	TRBV29-1	SVAGSAETQY
TRBJ2-3	TRBV7-9	ASSHRLAASTDTQY
TRBJ2-2	TRBV18	ASSPPVNTGELF
TRBJ1-2	TRBV12-3/TRBV12-4	ASSRQGAGGYT
TRBJ1-2	TRBV30	AWMTERGGYT
TRBJ2-7	TRBV11-3	ASSLSGSLHEQY
TRBJ2-7	TRBV7-2	ASSSGGPLYEQY
TRBJ1-5	TRBV5-1	ASSYDSLNQPQH
TRBJ2-7	TRBV7-2	ASSPRRGAYEQY
TRBJ1-5	TRBV6-5	ASSYGGSSQPQH
TRBJ2-3	TRBV24-1	ATSDRTSGRETDTQY
TRBJ2-3	TRBV30	AWSVPGGRASGTDTQY
TRBJ2-7	TRBV9	ASSVGQGKTYEQY
TRBJ1-1	TRBV18	ASSPTGQGMNTEAF
TRBJ2-7	TRBV5-1	ASSSEFHPYEQY
TRBJ2-1	TRBV23-1	ASTSTSSIGTGYNEQF
TRBJ2-7	TRBV7-2	ASSGALGRVLIHYEQY
TRBJ2-7	TRBV10-2	GTSGRASSYEQY
TRBJ1-1	TRBV5-1	ASTQTGTPEDGAF
TRBJ2-4	TRBV5-6	ASSLASRQINIQY
TRBJ1-5	TRBV30	AWSLGPLYPQH
TRBJ2-5	TRBV6-5	ASSYSPTNQETQY
TRBJ2-4	TRBV5-6	ASSQPATKNIQY
TRBJ2-4	TRBV16	ASSQSSRTAPQY
TRBJ1-6	TRBV5-1	ASSLEGQGDSYNSPLH
TRBJ1-4	TRBV18	ASSYTGSEDEKLF